This T cell receptor beta chain is drawn from a study of T-cell reconstitution after alpha-beta-depleted transplantation in children. Findings and caveats of the study: About two months after transplant, alpha-beta T cells reportedly came from several hundred expanded graft clones. When one year had passed after transplant, most T-cell counts and diversity came from newly produced T cells. Diversity of TCRbeta at day 60 was high in some patients, arising from surviving recipient T cells and thymic progenitors.

For TCRbeta, the library was prepared with unique molecular identifiers. Each CDR3 protein gets one entry after TCRdb re-called the PCR reads with MiXCR. Of approximately 500,000 distinct CDR3 sequences detected, about 10% appear once; the ten largest clones hold 2%. This clonotype was recorded at least ten times. Its antigen remains unidentified. Losses at the gene ends were 2 bases for V and 4 bases for J; bases not matched to a gene: 2. CDR1 and CDR2 (germline): MNHNS, SASEGT. The CDR3 extends over 15 amino acids. The TCR sequence derives from a child under 10 years old with inherited bone marrow failure, due to receive a stem cell transplant. V usage is TRBV6-1 and J usage is TRBJ1-5; 10 bases align to TRBD1. The starting material was PBMCs, obtained before TCRalphabeta/CD19-depleted stem cell transplant. The DNA for the CDR3 is TGTGCCAGCAGTGAATGGACAGGGGGGAATCAGCCCCAGCATTTT. Translating gives CASSEWTGGNQPQHF.